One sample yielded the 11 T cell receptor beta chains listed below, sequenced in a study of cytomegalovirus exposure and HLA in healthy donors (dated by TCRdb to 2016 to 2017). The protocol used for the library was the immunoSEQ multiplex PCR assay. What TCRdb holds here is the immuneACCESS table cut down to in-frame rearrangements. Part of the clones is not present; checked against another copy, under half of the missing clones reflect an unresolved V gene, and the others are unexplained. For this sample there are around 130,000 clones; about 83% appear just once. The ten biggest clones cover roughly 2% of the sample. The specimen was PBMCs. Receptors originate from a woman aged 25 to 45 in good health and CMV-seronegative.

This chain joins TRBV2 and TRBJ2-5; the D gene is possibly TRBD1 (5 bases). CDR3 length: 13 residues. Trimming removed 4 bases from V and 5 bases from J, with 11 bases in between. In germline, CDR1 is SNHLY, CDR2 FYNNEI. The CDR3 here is CASSGQISETQYF. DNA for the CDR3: TGTGCCAGCAGTGGACAGATTTCGGAGACCCAGTACTTC.

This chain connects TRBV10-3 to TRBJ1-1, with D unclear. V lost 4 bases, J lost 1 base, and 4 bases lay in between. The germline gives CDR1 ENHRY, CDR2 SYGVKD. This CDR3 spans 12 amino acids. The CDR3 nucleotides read TGTGCCATCAGTGGACAGAACACTGAAGCTTTCTTT. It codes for CAISGQNTEAFF.

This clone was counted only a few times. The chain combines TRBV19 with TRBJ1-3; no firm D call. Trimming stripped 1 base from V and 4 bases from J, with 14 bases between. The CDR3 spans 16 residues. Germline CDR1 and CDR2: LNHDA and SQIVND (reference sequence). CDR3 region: CASSIGSRNFGNTIYF. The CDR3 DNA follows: TGTGCCAGTAGTATAGGATCCAGGAACTTCGGAAACACCATATATTTT.

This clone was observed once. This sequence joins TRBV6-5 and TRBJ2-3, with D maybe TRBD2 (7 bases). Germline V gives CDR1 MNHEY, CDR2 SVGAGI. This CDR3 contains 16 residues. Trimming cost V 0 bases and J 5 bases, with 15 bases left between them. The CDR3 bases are TGTGCCAGCAGTTACTCGGCCGGGGGGCGAGTAGATACGCAGTATTTT. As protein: CASSYSAGGRVDTQYF.

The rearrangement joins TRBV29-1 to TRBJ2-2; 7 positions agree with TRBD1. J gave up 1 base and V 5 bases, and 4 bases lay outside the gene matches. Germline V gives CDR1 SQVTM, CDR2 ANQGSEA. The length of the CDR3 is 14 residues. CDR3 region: CSVWTGQNTGELFF. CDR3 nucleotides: TGCAGCGTTTGGACAGGCCAGAACACCGGGGAGCTGTTTTTT.

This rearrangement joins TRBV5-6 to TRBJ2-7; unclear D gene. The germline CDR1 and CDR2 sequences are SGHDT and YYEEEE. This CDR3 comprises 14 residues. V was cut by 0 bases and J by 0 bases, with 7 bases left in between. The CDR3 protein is CASSLGSLSYEQYF. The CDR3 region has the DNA TGTGCCAGCAGCTTGGGTTCCCTCTCCTACGAGCAGTACTTC.

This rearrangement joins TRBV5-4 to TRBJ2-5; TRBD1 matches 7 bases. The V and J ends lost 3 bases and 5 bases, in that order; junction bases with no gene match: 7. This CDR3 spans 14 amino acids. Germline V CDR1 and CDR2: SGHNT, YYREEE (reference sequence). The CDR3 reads CASSSMTGRETQYF. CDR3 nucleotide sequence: TGTGCCAGCAGCTCGATGACAGGGCGGGAGACCCAGTACTTC.

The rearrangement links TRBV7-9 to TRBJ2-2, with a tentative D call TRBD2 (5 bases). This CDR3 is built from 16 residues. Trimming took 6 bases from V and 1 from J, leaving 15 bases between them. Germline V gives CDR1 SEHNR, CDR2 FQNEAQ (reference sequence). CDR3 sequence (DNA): TGTGCCAGCAGTCCCGAGGCCCGGGGGAACACCGGGGAGCTGTTTTTT. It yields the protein CASSPEARGNTGELFF.

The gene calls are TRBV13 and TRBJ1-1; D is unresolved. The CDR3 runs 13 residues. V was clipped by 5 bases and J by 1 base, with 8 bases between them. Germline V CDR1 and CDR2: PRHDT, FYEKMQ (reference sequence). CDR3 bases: TGTGCCAGCAGCCAAACACGGAACACTGAAGCTTTCTTT. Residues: CASSQTRNTEAFF.

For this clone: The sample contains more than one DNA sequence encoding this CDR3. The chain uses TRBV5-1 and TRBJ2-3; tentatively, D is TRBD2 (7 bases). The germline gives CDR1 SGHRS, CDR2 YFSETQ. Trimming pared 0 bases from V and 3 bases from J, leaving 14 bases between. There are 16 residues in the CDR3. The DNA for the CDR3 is TGCGCCAGCAGCTTGGGGGTGGGGGGGCAAACAGATACGCAGTATTTT. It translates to CASSLGVGGQTDTQYF.

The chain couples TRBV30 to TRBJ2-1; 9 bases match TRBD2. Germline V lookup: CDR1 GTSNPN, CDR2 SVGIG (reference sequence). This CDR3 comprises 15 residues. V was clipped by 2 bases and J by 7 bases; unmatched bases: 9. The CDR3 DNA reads TGTGCCTGGAGTTCCATAGCGGGGGTATTTAATGAGCAGTTCTTC. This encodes CAWSSIAGVFNEQFF.